The rows below give T cell receptor beta chains drawn from one sample of a study of identical twins. TCRdb re-derived calls from the 5' RACE reads in MiXCR, one entry per CDR3 protein. The table has about 450,000 distinct CDR3 sequences, around a sixth seen once; the top ten hold around 12%. The sample taken for sequencing was naive T cells sorted from blood. These receptors were obtained from a middle-aged man in good health. Both conserved end residues are part of each CDR3. A D gene is named only where the DNA matches it firmly. Some rows have no size entry. The others give once, few or many, or a class for an expanded clone.

j_gene: TRBJ2-7
d_gene: NA
abundance: once
v_gene: TRBV6-2/TRBV6-3
CDR3aa: CASSYSRGINEQYF

j_gene: TRBJ2-7
d_gene: NA
abundance: many
v_gene: TRBV5-1
CDR3aa: CASSLTRFEQYF

j_gene: TRBJ2-2
d_gene: NA
abundance: NA
v_gene: TRBV28
CDR3aa: CASSPLGGNGELFF

j_gene: TRBJ2-1
d_gene: TRBD1
abundance: many
v_gene: TRBV7-8
CDR3aa: CASREDRGPSGEQFF

j_gene: TRBJ2-2
d_gene: NA
abundance: NA
v_gene: TRBV11-2
CDR3aa: CASRAIRLNTGELFF

j_gene: TRBJ1-5
d_gene: TRBD1
abundance: NA
v_gene: TRBV20-1
CDR3aa: CSAEPGQSDQPQHF

j_gene: TRBJ1-6
d_gene: NA
abundance: many
v_gene: TRBV3-1
CDR3aa: CASSTTIRSPLHF

j_gene: TRBJ1-3
d_gene: NA
abundance: NA
v_gene: TRBV12-3/TRBV12-4
CDR3aa: CASSKGLPGNTIYF

j_gene: TRBJ2-1
d_gene: NA
abundance: many
v_gene: TRBV12-3/TRBV12-4
CDR3aa: CASSSLDRKNEQFF

j_gene: TRBJ2-7
d_gene: NA
abundance: NA
v_gene: TRBV27
CDR3aa: CASSPWGGSYEQYF

j_gene: TRBJ2-5
d_gene: NA
abundance: NA
v_gene: TRBV7-8
CDR3aa: CASSNSRTAGKETQYF

j_gene: TRBJ2-2
d_gene: NA
abundance: NA
v_gene: TRBV3-1
CDR3aa: CASSQEGGLANTGELFF

j_gene: TRBJ1-2
d_gene: TRBD1
abundance: many
v_gene: TRBV5-6
CDR3aa: CASSLALGQHTYGYTF

j_gene: TRBJ1-6
d_gene: NA
abundance: NA
v_gene: TRBV12-3/TRBV12-4
CDR3aa: CASSADGPSPLHF

j_gene: TRBJ2-1
d_gene: TRBD1
abundance: NA
v_gene: TRBV7-3
CDR3aa: CASSIPGTGDEQFF

j_gene: TRBJ2-1
d_gene: TRBD2
abundance: many
v_gene: TRBV11-1
CDR3aa: CASSPLRGGPSRSYNEQFF

j_gene: TRBJ2-7
d_gene: NA
abundance: few
v_gene: TRBV29-1
CDR3aa: CSVEEGGNEQYF

j_gene: TRBJ2-7
d_gene: TRBD1
abundance: NA
v_gene: TRBV10-3
CDR3aa: CAISWDSSYEQYF

j_gene: TRBJ1-2
d_gene: NA
abundance: NA
v_gene: TRBV7-9
CDR3aa: CASSSEINYGYTF

j_gene: TRBJ2-5
d_gene: TRBD2
abundance: few
v_gene: TRBV20-1
CDR3aa: CSARDLRQGLAGETQYF

j_gene: TRBJ2-1
d_gene: NA
abundance: NA
v_gene: TRBV15
CDR3aa: CATSRGDTSSYNEQFF

j_gene: TRBJ1-6
d_gene: NA
abundance: few
v_gene: TRBV6-2/TRBV6-3
CDR3aa: CASSLVLYNSPLHF

j_gene: TRBJ2-5
d_gene: NA
abundance: few
v_gene: TRBV12-3/TRBV12-4
CDR3aa: CASSFWLTGRETQYF

j_gene: TRBJ1-1
d_gene: NA
abundance: many
v_gene: TRBV6-2/TRBV6-3
CDR3aa: CASRPDGTEAFF

j_gene: TRBJ2-7
d_gene: NA
abundance: few
v_gene: TRBV5-1
CDR3aa: CASSLATGNYYEQYF

j_gene: TRBJ2-7
d_gene: TRBD1
abundance: NA
v_gene: TRBV6-5
CDR3aa: CASSYSGTGELIYEQYF

j_gene: TRBJ2-7
d_gene: TRBD2
abundance: NA
v_gene: TRBV6-2/TRBV6-3
CDR3aa: CASTLAGGAQNEQYF

j_gene: TRBJ2-3
d_gene: TRBD2
abundance: NA
v_gene: TRBV7-9
CDR3aa: CASSLARGSFTDTQYF

j_gene: TRBJ2-1
d_gene: TRBD2
abundance: many
v_gene: TRBV12-3/TRBV12-4
CDR3aa: CASTQRTSGSGEQFF

j_gene: TRBJ1-2
d_gene: TRBD1
abundance: few
v_gene: TRBV7-2
CDR3aa: CASSSGTGEVNYGYTF

j_gene: TRBJ2-7
d_gene: NA
abundance: NA
v_gene: TRBV5-6
CDR3aa: CASSLGGPGHEQYF

j_gene: TRBJ1-3
d_gene: NA
abundance: many
v_gene: TRBV4-3
CDR3aa: CASSQGAASGNTIYF

j_gene: TRBJ2-1
d_gene: NA
abundance: few
v_gene: TRBV5-1
CDR3aa: CASSPSIEALNNEQFF

j_gene: TRBJ2-2
d_gene: NA
abundance: many
v_gene: TRBV20-1
CDR3aa: CSATNTGELFF

j_gene: TRBJ2-1
d_gene: TRBD1
abundance: NA
v_gene: TRBV5-1
CDR3aa: CASNPGQGIWSYNEQFF

j_gene: TRBJ2-7
d_gene: NA
abundance: NA
v_gene: TRBV10-3
CDR3aa: CAISGDNSYEQYF

j_gene: TRBJ2-5
d_gene: NA
abundance: many
v_gene: TRBV6-5
CDR3aa: CASSYFEGSETQYF

j_gene: TRBJ1-1
d_gene: NA
abundance: few
v_gene: TRBV7-6
CDR3aa: CASSSSRGGTEAFF

j_gene: TRBJ1-2
d_gene: TRBD1
abundance: NA
v_gene: TRBV13
CDR3aa: CASSLTPGGGYTF

j_gene: TRBJ1-5
d_gene: TRBD1
abundance: NA
v_gene: TRBV28
CDR3aa: CASSSDREGGNQPQHF

j_gene: TRBJ1-6
d_gene: NA
abundance: many
v_gene: TRBV4-2
CDR3aa: CASSQEQGRFNSPLHF

j_gene: TRBJ2-7
d_gene: NA
abundance: NA
v_gene: TRBV30
CDR3aa: CAWSQEGFKQYF

j_gene: TRBJ2-1
d_gene: TRBD2
abundance: NA
v_gene: TRBV15
CDR3aa: CATSRAGTSPREQFF

j_gene: TRBJ2-7
d_gene: TRBD1
abundance: many
v_gene: TRBV4-3
CDR3aa: CASSQEGQAGEQYF

j_gene: TRBJ1-4
d_gene: TRBD1
abundance: NA
v_gene: TRBV7-9
CDR3aa: CASSFPWGTGNEKLFF

j_gene: TRBJ2-7
d_gene: TRBD1
abundance: NA
v_gene: TRBV7-9
CDR3aa: CASRRQGALYEQYF

j_gene: TRBJ2-2
d_gene: TRBD1
abundance: NA
v_gene: TRBV29-1
CDR3aa: CSVSPGQSTGELFF

j_gene: TRBJ2-6
d_gene: NA
abundance: NA
v_gene: TRBV12-3/TRBV12-4
CDR3aa: CASGGWLLQTGANVLTF

j_gene: TRBJ2-7
d_gene: TRBD2
abundance: NA
v_gene: TRBV4-3
CDR3aa: CASSQEIGAGMNEQYF

j_gene: TRBJ1-5
d_gene: NA
abundance: many
v_gene: TRBV6-2/TRBV6-3
CDR3aa: CASSFWGNQPQHF

j_gene: TRBJ1-3
d_gene: NA
abundance: NA
v_gene: TRBV7-8
CDR3aa: CASSISRWPSGNTIYF

j_gene: TRBJ1-6
d_gene: NA
abundance: NA
v_gene: TRBV12-3/TRBV12-4
CDR3aa: CASREFPLDSPLHF

j_gene: TRBJ2-5
d_gene: NA
abundance: many
v_gene: TRBV12-3/TRBV12-4
CDR3aa: CASSLLGHTQETQYF

j_gene: TRBJ2-3
d_gene: TRBD2
abundance: few
v_gene: TRBV20-1
CDR3aa: CSARDSLTGGGTDTQYF

j_gene: TRBJ1-3
d_gene: NA
abundance: many
v_gene: TRBV12-3/TRBV12-4
CDR3aa: CASSFLVAGNTIYF

j_gene: TRBJ2-2
d_gene: TRBD1
abundance: NA
v_gene: TRBV5-5
CDR3aa: CASSWGQSSTGELFF

j_gene: TRBJ1-5
d_gene: NA
abundance: NA
v_gene: TRBV6-1
CDR3aa: CAICPQLGNQPQHF

j_gene: TRBJ2-3
d_gene: TRBD2
abundance: NA
v_gene: TRBV7-6
CDR3aa: CASSIGTSGRRDTQYF

j_gene: TRBJ1-5
d_gene: NA
abundance: many
v_gene: TRBV6-2/TRBV6-3
CDR3aa: CASSDGRSVGNQPQHF

j_gene: TRBJ1-2
d_gene: NA
abundance: few
v_gene: TRBV5-1
CDR3aa: CASSLDMDTGDYGYTF